The 10 T cell receptor beta chains listed next were all sequenced from one sample in a study of blood T cell repertoires in COVID-19. The data were produced by immunoSEQ multiplex PCR, yet TCRdb's version contains in-frame clones alone and is incomplete. The sample gives 200,000 to 300,000 clones, roughly four fifths of which show up once; less than 4.5% is in the top ten. Sequenced sample: peripheral blood. Every receptor here comes from a man aged 50-60 years with acute or convalescent COVID-19.

J is TRBJ2-1 and V is TRBV6-1; the match to TRBD2 covers 8 bases. This CDR3 comprises 16 residues. J gave up 7 bases and V 4 bases, and 12 bases lay outside the gene matches. CDR1 is MNHNS and CDR2 is SASEGT in the germline V gene. The CDR3 bases are TGTGCCAGCAGTGCTTTAGCGGGACTGTATGTGAATGAGCAGTTCTTC. Residues: CASSALAGLYVNEQFF.

The rearrangement links TRBV14 to TRBJ1-4; 7 nucleotides align to TRBD1. The CDR3 length is 16 residues. Germline CDR1 is SGHDN and CDR2 is FVKESK. With 4 bases clipped from V and 0 bases from J, the junction kept 5 bases outside the gene matches. CDR3 region: CASSPGDRTTNEKLFF. As DNA, the CDR3 is TGTGCCAGCAGCCCTGGGGACAGAACAACTAATGAAAAACTGTTTTTT.

A remark on this clone: Other nucleotide sequences in the sample specify the same CDR3. This chain links TRBV7-8 with TRBJ2-5; 7 positions agree with TRBD1. The CDR3 covers 15 residues. In germline, CDR1 is SGHVS, CDR2 FQNEAQ. Trimming removed 0 bases from V and 5 bases from J; junction bases left unmatched: 6. The DNA for the CDR3 is TGTGCCAGCAGCTTAGCAGGGGGCCCGGGGGAGACCCAGTACTTC. This gives the protein CASSLAGGPGETQYF.

The chain combines TRBV28 with TRBJ1-6, with D possibly TRBD1 on 5 matching bases. CDR1 is MDHEN and CDR2 is SYDVKM in the germline V gene. The CDR3 runs 15 residues. Trimming took off 10 bases at V and 9 bases at J, with 22 bases between the two ends. The CDR3 sequence is CATEGAGQGGSPLHF. DNA of the CDR3: TGTGCCACCGAAGGGGCCGGCCAGGGAGGTTCACCCCTCCACTTT.

The table lists this clone with a few counts. The chain has TRBV7-2 and TRBJ2-7; TRBD1 might be the D (5 bases). Germline lookup yields CDR1 SGHTA and CDR2 FQGNSA. The CDR3 is 13 amino acids. With 4 bases removed from V and 2 bases from J, the gap between germline ends came to 9 bases. The CDR3 DNA reads as TGTGCCAGCAGCTCTACAGGTACCTACGAGCAGTACTTC. Amino acids: CASSSTGTYEQYF.

This chain connects TRBV5-1 to TRBJ2-7, with a weak D call TRBD2 (5 bases). V lost 0 bases to trimming and J lost 7 bases, with 11 bases between them. This CDR3 has 13 residues. The germline CDR1 and CDR2 sequences are SGHRS and YFSETQ. CDR3 loop: CASSLGLAAEQYF. CDR3 sequence (DNA): TGCGCCAGCAGCTTGGGGCTAGCCGCGGAGCAGTACTTC. The full variable domain, its missing parts supplied by reference TRBV5-1 and TRBJ2-7, is KAGVTQTPRYLIKTRGQQVTLSCSPISGHRSVSWYQQTPGQGLQFLFEYFSETQRNKGNFPGRFSGRQFSNSRSEMNVSTLELGDSALYLCASSLGLAAEQYFGPGTRLTVT.

The gene calls are TRBV27 and TRBJ2-1; 7 positions match TRBD1. The CDR3 consists of 15 residues. The ends lost 5 bases at V and 1 base at J; junction bases unmatched: 5. Germline V gene lookup returns CDR1 MNHEY and CDR2 SMNVEV (reference sequence). The CDR3 DNA reads as TGTGCCAGCAGTCCTACAGGGGTATCCTACAATGAGCAGTTCTTC. Protein product: CASSPTGVSYNEQFF.

The genes are TRBV12-3 or TRBV12-4 and TRBJ1-6; weak D call: TRBD1 (5 bases). The ends were cut back, 3 bases at V and 9 bases at J, with 9 bases in the middle. The length of the CDR3 is 13 residues. The CDR3 DNA reads as TGTGCCAGCAGTTTGGACACTTTTTCACCCCTCCACTTT. This translates into CASSLDTFSPLHF.

J is TRBJ1-2 and V is TRBV13; D is perhaps TRBD1 (5 bases). The CDR3 spans 15 residues. Trimming removed 4 bases from V and 0 bases from J, with 12 bases in between. Germline loops: CDR1 PRHDT, CDR2 FYEKMQ (reference sequence). As DNA, the CDR3 is TGTGCCAGCAGCTCATCATCGACAGCTAACTATGGCTACACCTTC. It translates to CASSSSSTANYGYTF.

The rearrangement links TRBV12-3 or TRBV12-4 to TRBJ1-1; perhaps TRBD1 as D (6 bases). V gave up 4 bases and J gave up 11 bases, with 11 bases separating them. The CDR3 has 11 residues. CDR3 DNA: TGTGCCAGCAGTTCTTCAGGGGCGGCTTTCTTT. Encoded protein: CASSSSGAAFF.